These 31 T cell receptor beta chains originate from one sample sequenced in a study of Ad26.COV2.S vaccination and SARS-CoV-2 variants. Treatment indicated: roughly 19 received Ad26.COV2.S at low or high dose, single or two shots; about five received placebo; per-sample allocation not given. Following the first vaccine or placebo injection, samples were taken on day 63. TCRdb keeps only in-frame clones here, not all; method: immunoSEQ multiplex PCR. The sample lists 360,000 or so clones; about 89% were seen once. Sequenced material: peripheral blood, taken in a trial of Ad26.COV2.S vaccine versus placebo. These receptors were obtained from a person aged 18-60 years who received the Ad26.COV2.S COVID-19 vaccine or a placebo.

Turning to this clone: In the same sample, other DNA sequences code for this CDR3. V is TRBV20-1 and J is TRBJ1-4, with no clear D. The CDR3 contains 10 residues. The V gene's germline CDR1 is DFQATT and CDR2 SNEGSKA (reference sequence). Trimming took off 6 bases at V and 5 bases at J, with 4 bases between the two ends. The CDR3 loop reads CSAQNEKLFF. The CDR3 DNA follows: TGCAGTGCACAAAATGAAAAACTGTTTTTT.

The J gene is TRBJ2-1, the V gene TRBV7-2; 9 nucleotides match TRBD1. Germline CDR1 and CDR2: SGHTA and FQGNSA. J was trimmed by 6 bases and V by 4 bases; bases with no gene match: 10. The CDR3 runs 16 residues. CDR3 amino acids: CASSWPTGGAANEQFF. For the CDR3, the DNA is TGTGCCAGCAGCTGGCCAACAGGGGGCGCGGCCAATGAGCAGTTCTTC.

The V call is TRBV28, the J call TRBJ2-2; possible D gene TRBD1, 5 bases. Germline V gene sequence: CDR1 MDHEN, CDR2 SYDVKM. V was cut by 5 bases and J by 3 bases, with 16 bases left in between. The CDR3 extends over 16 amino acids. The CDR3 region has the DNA TGTGCCAGCAGTCCCAGGATGGGGCTGTACACCGGGGAGCTGTTTTTT. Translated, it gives CASSPRMGLYTGELFF. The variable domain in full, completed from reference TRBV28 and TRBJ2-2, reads DVKVTQSSRYLVKRTGEKVFLECVQDMDHENMFWYRQDPGLGLRLIYFSYDVKMKEKGDIPEGYSVSREKKERFSLILESASTNQTSMYLCASSPRMGLYTGELFFGEGSRLTVL.

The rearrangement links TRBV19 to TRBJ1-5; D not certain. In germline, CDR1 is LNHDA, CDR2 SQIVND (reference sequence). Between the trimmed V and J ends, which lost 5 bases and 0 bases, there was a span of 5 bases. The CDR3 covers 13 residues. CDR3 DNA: TGTGCCAGTAGTGGGGATAGCAATCAGCCCCAGCATTTT. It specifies CASSGDSNQPQHF. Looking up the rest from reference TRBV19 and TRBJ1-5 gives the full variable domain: DGGITQSPKYLFRKEGQNVTLSCEQNLNHDAMYWYRQDPGQGLRLIYYSQIVNDFQKGDIAEGYSVSREKKESFPLTVTSAQKNPTAFYLCASSGDSNQPQHFGDGTRLSIL.

The CDR3, as DNA: TGTGCCAGCAGCTCCCACGGGGGGAGGGCCCCCGGGGAGCTGTTTTTT. Its translation is CASSSHGGRAPGELFF. The gene calls are TRBV7-2 and TRBJ2-2, with 7 bases identical to TRBD2. CDR3 size: 16 residues. Trimming cost V 4 bases and J 6 bases; bases outside gene matches: 11. CDR1 and CDR2 (germline): SGHTA, FQGNSA.

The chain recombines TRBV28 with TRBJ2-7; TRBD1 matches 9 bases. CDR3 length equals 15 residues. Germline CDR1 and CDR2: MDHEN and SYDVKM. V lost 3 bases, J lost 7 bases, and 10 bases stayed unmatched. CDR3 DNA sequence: TGTGCCAGCAGTTTGATGGGGACAGGGAGGTTTGAGCAGTACTTC. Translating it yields CASSLMGTGRFEQYF.

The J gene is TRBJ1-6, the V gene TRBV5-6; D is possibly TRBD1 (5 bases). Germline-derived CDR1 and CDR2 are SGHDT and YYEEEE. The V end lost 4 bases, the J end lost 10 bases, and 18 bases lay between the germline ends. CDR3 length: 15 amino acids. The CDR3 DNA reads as TGTGCCAGCAGCCCGGATTCCAGGGTCCGGTCACCCCTCCACTTT. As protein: CASSPDSRVRSPLHF.

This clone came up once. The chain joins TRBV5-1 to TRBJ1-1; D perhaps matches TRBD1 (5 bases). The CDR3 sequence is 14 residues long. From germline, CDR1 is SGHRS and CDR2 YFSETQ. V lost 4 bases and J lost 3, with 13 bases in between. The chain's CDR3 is CASSRRGEYTEAFF. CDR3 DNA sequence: TGCGCCAGCAGCCGGCGGGGGGAGTACACTGAAGCTTTCTTT.

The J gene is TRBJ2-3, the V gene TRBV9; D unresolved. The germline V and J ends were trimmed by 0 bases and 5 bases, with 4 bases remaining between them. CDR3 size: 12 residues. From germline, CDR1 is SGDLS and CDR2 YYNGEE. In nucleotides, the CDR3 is TGTGCCAGCAGCGTAGTTCAAGATACGCAGTATTTT. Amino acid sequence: CASSVVQDTQYF. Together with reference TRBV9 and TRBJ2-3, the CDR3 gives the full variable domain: DSGVTQTPKHLITATGQRVTLRCSPRSGDLSVYWYQQSLDQGLQFLIQYYNGEERAKGNILERFSAQQFPDLHSELNLSSLELGDSALYFCASSVVQDTQYFGPGTRLTVL.

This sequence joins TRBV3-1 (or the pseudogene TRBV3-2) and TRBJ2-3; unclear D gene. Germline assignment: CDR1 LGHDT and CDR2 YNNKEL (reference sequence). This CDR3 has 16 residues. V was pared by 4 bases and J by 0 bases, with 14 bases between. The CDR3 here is CASSPSAPRSTDTQYF. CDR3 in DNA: TGTGCCAGCAGCCCCTCGGCGCCTCGAAGCACAGATACGCAGTATTTT.

The CDR3 region has the DNA TGTGCCAGCAGTCCCGGACAGGGACTTGGCTACACCTTC. Encoded protein: CASSPGQGLGYTF. V usage is TRBV6-4 and J usage is TRBJ1-2; 8 positions agree with TRBD1. Germline V gene data show CDR1 as MRHNA and CDR2 as SNTAGT. V lost 5 bases, J lost 7 bases, and 6 bases stayed unmatched. This CDR3 spans 13 amino acids.

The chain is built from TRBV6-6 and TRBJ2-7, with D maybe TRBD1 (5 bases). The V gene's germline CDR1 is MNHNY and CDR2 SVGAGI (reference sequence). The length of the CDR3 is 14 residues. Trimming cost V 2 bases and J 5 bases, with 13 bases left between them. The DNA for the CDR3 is TGTGCCAGCAGTTACCCCTCCAGGGTGGACGAGCAGTACTTC. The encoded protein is CASSYPSRVDEQYF.

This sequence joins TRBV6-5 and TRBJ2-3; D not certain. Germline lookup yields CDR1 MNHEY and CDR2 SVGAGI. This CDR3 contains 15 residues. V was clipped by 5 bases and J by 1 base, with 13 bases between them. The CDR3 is CASSLLGSRTDTQYF. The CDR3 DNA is TGTGCCAGCAGTCTCCTAGGTTCGCGCACAGATACGCAGTATTTT.

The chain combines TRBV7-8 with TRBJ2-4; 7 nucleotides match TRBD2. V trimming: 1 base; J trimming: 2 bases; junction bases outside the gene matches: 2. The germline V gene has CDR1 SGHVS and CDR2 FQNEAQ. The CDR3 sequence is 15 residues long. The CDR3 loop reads CASSLGGLSKNIQYF. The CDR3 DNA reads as TGTGCCAGCAGCTTAGGGGGACTATCCAAAAACATTCAGTACTTC.

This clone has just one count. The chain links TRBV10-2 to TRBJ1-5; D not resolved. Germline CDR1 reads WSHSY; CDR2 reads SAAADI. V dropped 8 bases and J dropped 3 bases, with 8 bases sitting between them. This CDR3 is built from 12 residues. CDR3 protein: CASSAANQPQHF. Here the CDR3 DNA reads TGCGCCAGCTCGGCAGCCAATCAGCCCCAGCATTTT.

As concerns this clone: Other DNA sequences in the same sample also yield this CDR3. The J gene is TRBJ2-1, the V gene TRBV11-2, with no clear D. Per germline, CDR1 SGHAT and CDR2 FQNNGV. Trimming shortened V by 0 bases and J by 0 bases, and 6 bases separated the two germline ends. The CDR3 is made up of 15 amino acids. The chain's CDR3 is CASSLEGSSYNEQFF. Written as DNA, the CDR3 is TGTGCCAGCAGCTTAGAAGGGTCCTCCTACAATGAGCAGTTCTTC.

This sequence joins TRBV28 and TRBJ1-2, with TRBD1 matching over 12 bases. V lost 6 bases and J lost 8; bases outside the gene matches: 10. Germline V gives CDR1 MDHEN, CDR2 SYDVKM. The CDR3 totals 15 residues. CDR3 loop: CASRLGGQGARGYTF. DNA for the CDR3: TGTGCCAGCAGGCTGGGGGGACAGGGGGCGCGGGGCTACACCTTC.

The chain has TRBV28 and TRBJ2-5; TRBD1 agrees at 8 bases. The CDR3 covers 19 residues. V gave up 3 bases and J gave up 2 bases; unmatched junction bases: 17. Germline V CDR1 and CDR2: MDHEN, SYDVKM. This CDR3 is CASSFLTTGGWGIQETQYF. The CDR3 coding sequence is TGTGCCAGCAGTTTCCTCACTACAGGGGGATGGGGAATACAAGAGACCCAGTACTTC.

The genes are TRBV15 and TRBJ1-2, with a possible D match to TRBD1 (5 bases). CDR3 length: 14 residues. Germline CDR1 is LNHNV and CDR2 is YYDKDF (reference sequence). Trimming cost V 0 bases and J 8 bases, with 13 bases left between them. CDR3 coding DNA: TGTGCCACCAGCAGAGATCTCAGGGTTGGGGGCTACACCTTC. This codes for CATSRDLRVGGYTF.

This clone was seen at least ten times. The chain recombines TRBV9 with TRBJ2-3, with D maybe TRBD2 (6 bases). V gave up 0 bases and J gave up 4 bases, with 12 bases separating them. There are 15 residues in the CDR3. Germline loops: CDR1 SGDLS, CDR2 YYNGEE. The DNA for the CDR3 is TGTGCCAGCAGCGTAGCTATCGGGAGCTCAGATACGCAGTATTTT. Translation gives CASSVAIGSSDTQYF.

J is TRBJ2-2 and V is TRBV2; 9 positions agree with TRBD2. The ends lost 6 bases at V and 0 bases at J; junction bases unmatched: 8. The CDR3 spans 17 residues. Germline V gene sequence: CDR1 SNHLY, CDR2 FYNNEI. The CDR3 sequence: CASSGPGLATNTGELFF. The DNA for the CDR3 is TGTGCCAGCAGCGGTCCCGGACTAGCGACGAACACCGGGGAGCTGTTTTTT.

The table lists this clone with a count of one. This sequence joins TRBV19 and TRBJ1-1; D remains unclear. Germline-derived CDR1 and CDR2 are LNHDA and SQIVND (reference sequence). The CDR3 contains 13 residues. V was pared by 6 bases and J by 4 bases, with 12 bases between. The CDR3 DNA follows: TGTGCCAGTAGACCGGGCGGCCTCACTGAAGCTTTCTTT. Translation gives CASRPGGLTEAFF.

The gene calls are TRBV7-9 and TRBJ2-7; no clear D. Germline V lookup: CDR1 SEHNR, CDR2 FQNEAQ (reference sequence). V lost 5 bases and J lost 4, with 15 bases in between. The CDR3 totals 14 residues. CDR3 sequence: CASSATNGGYEQYF. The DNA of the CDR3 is TGTGCCAGCAGCGCGACGAATGGCGGATACGAGCAGTACTTC.

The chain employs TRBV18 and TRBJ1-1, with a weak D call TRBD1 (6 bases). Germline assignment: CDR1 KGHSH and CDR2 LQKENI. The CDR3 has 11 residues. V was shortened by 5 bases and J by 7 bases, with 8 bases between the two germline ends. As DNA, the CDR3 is TGTGCCAGCTCAGGGGACATTGAAGCTTTCTTT. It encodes CASSGDIEAFF. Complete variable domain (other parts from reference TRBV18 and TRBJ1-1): NAGVMQNPRHLVRRRGQEARLRCSPMKGHSHVYWYRQLPEEGLKFMVYLQKENIIDESGMPKERFSAEFPKEGPSILRIQQVVRGDSAAYFCASSGDIEAFFGQGTRLTVV.

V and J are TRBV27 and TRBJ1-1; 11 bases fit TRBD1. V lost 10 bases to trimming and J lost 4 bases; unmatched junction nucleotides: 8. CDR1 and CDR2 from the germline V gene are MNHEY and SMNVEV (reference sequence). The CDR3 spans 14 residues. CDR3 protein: CATRRGQGGTEAFF. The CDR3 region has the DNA TGTGCCACCCGGCGGGGACAGGGGGGCACTGAAGCTTTCTTT.

The CDR3 sequence: CASSVAPTRASVRQYF. As DNA, the CDR3 is TGTGCCAGCAGCGTAGCCCCTACAAGGGCTAGCGTAAGGCAGTACTTC. The genes are TRBV9 and TRBJ2-7, with D possibly TRBD2 on 6 matching bases. Germline V gene data show CDR1 as SGDLS and CDR2 as YYNGEE. This CDR3 is built from 16 residues. Trimming took 0 bases from V and 9 from J, leaving 22 bases between them.

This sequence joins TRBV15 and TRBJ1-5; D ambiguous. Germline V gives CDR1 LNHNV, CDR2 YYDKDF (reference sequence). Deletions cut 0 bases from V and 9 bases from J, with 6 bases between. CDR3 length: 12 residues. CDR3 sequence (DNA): TGTGCCACCAGCAGAGAAGTCGGGCCCCAGCATTTT. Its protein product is CATSREVGPQHF.

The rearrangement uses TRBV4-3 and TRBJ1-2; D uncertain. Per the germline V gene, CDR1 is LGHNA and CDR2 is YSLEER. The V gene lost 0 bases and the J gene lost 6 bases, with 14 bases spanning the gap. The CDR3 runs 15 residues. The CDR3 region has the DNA TGCGCCAGCAGCCAAGATGTGGGAACAGTGGATGGCTACACCTTC. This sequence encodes CASSQDVGTVDGYTF.

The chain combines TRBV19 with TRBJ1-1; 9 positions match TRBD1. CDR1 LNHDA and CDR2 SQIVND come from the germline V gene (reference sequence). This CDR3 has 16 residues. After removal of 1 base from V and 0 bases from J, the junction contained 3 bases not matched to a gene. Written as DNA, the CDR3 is TGTGCCAGTAGTATAGGAGGACAGGGGATGAACACTGAAGCTTTCTTT. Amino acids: CASSIGGQGMNTEAFF.

CDR3 sequence reads: CASGRDRGSEAFF. The CDR3 nucleotides are TGTGCCAGCGGACGGGACAGGGGATCTGAAGCTTTCTTT. The chain combines TRBV19 with TRBJ1-1; 10 bases are a match to TRBD1. Trimming took 9 bases from V and 6 from J; bases not matched to a gene: 7. Germline CDR1 LNHDA, CDR2 SQIVND (reference sequence). CDR3 length equals 13 residues. Using reference TRBV19 and TRBJ1-1 for the parts outside the CDR3, the full variable domain is DGGITQSPKYLFRKEGQNVTLSCEQNLNHDAMYWYRQDPGQGLRLIYYSQIVNDFQKGDIAEGYSVSREKKESFPLTVTSAQKNPTAFYLCASGRDRGSEAFFGQGTRLTVV.

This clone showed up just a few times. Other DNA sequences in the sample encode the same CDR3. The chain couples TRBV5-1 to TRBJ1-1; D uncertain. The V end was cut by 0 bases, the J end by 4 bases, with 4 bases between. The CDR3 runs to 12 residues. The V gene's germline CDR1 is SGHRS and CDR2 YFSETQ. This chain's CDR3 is CASSLEGTEAFF. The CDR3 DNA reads TGCGCCAGCAGCTTGGAGGGCACTGAAGCTTTCTTT.